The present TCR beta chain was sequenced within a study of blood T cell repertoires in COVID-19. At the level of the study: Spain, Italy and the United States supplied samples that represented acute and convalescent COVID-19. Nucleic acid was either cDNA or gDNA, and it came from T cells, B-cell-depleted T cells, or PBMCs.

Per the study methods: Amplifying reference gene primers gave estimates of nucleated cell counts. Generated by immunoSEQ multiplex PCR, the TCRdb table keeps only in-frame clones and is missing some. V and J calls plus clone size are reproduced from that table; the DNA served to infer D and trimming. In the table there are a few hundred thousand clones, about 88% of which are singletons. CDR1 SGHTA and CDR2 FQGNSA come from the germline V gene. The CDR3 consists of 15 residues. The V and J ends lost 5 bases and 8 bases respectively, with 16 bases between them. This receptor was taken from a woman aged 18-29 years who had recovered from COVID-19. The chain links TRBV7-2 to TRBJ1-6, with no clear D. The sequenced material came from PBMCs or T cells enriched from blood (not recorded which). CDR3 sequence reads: CASSARTGWDSPLHF. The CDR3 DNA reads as TGTGCCAGCAGCGCCCGGACGGGGTGGGATTCACCCCTCCACTTT.